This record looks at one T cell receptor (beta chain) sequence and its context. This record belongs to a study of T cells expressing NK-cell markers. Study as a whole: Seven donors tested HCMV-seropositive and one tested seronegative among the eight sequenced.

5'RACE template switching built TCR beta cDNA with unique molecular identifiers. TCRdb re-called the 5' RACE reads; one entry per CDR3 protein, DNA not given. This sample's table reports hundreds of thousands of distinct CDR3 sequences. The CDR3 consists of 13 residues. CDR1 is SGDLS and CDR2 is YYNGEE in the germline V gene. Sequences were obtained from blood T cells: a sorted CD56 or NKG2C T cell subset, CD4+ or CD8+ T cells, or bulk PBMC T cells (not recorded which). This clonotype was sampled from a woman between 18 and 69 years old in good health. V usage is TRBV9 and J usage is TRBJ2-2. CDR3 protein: CASSSLDTGELFF.